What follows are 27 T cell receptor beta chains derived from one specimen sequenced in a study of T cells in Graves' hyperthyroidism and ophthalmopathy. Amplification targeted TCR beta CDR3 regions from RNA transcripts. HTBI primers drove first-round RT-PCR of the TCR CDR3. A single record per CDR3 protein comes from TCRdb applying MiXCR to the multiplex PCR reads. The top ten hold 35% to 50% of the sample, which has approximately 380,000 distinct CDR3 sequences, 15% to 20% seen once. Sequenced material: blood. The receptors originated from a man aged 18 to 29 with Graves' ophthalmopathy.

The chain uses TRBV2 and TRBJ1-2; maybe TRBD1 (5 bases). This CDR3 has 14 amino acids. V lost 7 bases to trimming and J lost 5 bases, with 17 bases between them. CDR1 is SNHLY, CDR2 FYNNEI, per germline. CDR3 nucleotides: TGTGCCAGCAAGTCGGGGCTGGGGGGGTATGGCTACACCTTC. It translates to CASKSGLGGYGYTF.

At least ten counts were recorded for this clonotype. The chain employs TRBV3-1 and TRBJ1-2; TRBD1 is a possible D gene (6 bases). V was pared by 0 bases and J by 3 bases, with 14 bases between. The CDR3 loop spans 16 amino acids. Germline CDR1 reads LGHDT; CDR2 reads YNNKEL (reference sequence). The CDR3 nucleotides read TGTGCCAGCAGCCAAGATTTTGGGCGGGGGCACTATGGCTACACCTTC. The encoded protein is CASSQDFGRGHYGYTF.

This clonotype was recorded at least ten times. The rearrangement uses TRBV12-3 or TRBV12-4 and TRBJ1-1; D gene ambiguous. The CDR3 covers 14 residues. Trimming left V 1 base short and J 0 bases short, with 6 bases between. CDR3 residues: CASSLEGVNTEAFF. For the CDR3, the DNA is TGTGCCAGCAGTTTAGAGGGTGTGAACACTGAAGCTTTCTTT.

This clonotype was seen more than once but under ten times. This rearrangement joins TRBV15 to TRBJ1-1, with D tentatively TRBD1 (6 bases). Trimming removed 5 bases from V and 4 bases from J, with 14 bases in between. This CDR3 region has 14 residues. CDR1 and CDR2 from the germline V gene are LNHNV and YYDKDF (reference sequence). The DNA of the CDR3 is TGTGCCACCAGCGCGGGACATCGACTCACTGAAGCTTTCTTT. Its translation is CATSAGHRLTEAFF.

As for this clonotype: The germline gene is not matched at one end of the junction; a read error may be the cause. For the CDR3, the DNA is TGCGCCAGCACCTTGGATTCGGCAGGGGCCGGGAATGAGCAGTTCTTC. Residues: CASTLDSAGAGNEQFF. The rearrangement joins TRBV5-1 to TRBJ2-1, with D perhaps matching TRBD1 (6 bases). CDR1 and CDR2 from the germline V gene are SGHRS and YFSETQ. CDR3 length: 16 residues.

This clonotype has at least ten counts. CDR3 nucleotide sequence: TGCAGTGCTAGAGACCCGACAGGGGAGAGGGGGACCCAGTACTTC. Encoded protein: CSARDPTGERGTQYF. The rearrangement joins TRBV20-1 to TRBJ2-5; 8 nucleotides line up with TRBD1. Germline V gene data show CDR1 as DFQATT and CDR2 as SNEGSKA (reference sequence). V was clipped by 0 bases and J by 7 bases; unmatched bases: 10. CDR3 length equals 15 residues.

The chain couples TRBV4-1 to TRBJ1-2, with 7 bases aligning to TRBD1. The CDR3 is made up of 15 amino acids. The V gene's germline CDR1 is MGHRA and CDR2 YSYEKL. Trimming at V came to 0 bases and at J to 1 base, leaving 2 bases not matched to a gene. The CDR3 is CASSQEGTVNYGYTF. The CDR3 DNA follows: TGCGCCAGCAGCCAAGAGGGGACAGTTAACTATGGCTACACCTTC.

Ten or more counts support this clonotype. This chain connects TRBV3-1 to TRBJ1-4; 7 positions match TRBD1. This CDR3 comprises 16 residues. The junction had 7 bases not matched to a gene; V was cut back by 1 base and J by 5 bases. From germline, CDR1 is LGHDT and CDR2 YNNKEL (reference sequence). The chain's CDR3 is CASSQAPGQTNEKLFF. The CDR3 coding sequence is TGTGCCAGCAGCCAAGCCCCGGGACAGACGAATGAAAAACTGTTTTTT.

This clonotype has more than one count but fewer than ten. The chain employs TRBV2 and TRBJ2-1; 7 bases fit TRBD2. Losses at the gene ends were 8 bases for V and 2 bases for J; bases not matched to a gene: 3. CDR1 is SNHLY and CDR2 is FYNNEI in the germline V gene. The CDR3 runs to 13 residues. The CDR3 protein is CASWGGAYNEQFF. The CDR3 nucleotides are TGTGCCAGCTGGGGGGGAGCCTACAATGAGCAGTTCTTC. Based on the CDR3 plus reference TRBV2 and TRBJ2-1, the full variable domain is EPEVTQTPSHQVTQMGQEVILRCVPISNHLYFYWYRQILGQKVEFLVSFYNNEISEKSEIFDDQFSVERPDGSNFTLKIRSTKLEDSAMYFCASWGGAYNEQFFGPGTRLTVL.

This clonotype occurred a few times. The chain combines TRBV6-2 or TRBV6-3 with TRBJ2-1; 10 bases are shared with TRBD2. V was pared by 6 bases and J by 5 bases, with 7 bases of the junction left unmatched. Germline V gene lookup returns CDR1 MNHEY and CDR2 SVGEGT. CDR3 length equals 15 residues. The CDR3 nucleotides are TGTGCCAGCAGCCGACTAGCGGGCCTAAACAATGAGCAGTTCTTC. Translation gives CASSRLAGLNNEQFF.

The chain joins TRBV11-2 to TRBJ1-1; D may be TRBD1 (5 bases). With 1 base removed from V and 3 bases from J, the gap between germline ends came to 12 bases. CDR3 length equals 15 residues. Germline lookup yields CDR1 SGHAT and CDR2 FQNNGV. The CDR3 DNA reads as TGTGCCAGCAGCTTAGCCGGGGCCGCTGACACTGAAGCTTTCTTT. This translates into CASSLAGAADTEAFF. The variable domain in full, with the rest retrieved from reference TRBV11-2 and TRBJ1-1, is EAGVAQSPRYKIIEKRQSVAFWCNPISGHATLYWYQQILGQGPKLLIQFQNNGVVDDSQLPKDRFSAERLKGVDSTLKIQPAKLEDSAVYLCASSLAGAADTEAFFGQGTRLTVV.

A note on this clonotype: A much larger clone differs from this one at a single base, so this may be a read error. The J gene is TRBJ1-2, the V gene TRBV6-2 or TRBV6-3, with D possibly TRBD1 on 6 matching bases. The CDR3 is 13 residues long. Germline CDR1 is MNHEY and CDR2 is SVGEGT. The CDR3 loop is CASRPTGLIGYAF. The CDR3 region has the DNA TGTGCCAGCAGACCAACAGGGCTCATCGGCTACGCCTTC.

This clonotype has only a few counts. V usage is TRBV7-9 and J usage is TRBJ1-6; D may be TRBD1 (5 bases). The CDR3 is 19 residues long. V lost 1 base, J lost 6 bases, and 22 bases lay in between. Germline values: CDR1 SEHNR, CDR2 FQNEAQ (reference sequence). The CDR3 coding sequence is TGTGCCAGCAGCTTAGTGGGGCTTCGTCGGCCGGAGCGTAATTCACCCCTCCACTTT. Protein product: CASSLVGLRRPERNSPLHF. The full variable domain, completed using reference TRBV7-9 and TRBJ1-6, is DTGVSQNPRHKITKRGQNVTFRCDPISEHNRLYWYRQTLGQGPEFLTYFQNEAQLEKSRLLSDRFSAERPKGSFSTLEIQRTEQGDSAMYLCASSLVGLRRPERNSPLHFGNGTRLTVT.

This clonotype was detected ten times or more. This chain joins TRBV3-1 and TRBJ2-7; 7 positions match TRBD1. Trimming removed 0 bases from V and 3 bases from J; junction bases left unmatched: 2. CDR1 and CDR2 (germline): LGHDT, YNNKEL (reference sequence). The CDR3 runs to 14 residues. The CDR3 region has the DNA TGTGCCAGCAGCCAAGAAGGGACAGTCTACGAGCAGTACTTC. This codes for CASSQEGTVYEQYF.

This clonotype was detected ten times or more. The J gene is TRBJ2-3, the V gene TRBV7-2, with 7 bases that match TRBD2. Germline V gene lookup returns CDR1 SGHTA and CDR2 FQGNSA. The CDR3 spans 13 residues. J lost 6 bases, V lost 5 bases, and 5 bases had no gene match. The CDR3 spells CASSERGLDTQYF. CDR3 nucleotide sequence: TGTGCCAGCAGCGAGCGGGGTTTGGATACGCAGTATTTT.

The CDR3 spells CASSAPREGAWETQYF. CDR3 nucleotides: TGTGCCAGCTCCGCCCCCCGGGAGGGGGCCTGGGAGACCCAGTACTTC. The rearrangement joins TRBV28 to TRBJ2-5, with D tentatively TRBD2 (8 bases). This CDR3 spans 16 amino acids. V was pared by 8 bases and J by 5 bases, with 24 bases between. CDR1 is MDHEN and CDR2 is SYDVKM in the germline V gene.

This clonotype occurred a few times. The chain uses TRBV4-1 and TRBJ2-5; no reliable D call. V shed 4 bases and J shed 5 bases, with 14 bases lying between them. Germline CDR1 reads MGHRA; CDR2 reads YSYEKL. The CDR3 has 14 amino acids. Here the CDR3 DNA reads TGCGCCAGCAGCCTGGGGAAAGGACGCGAGACCCAGTACTTC. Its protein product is CASSLGKGRETQYF.

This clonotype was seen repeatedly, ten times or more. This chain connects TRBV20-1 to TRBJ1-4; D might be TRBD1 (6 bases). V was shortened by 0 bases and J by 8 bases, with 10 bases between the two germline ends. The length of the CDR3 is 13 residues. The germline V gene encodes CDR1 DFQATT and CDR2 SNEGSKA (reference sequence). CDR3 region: CSARDRGGEKLFF. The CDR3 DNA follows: TGCAGTGCTAGAGACAGGGGTGGGGAAAAACTGTTTTTT.

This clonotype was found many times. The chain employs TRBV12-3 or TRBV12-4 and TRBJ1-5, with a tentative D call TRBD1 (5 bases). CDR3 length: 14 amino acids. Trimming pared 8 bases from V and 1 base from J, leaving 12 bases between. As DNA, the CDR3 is TGTGCCAGCGGTACAGGCGGAAGCAATCAGCCCCAGCATTTT. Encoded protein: CASGTGGSNQPQHF.

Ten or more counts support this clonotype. CDR3 protein: CSARTSRENTEAFF. The DNA of the CDR3 is TGCAGTGCTAGAACCTCTAGGGAGAACACTGAAGCTTTCTTT. This sequence joins TRBV20-1 and TRBJ1-1; D gene uncertain. Germline lookup yields CDR1 DFQATT and CDR2 SNEGSKA (reference sequence). V was shortened by 2 bases and J by 1 base, with 11 bases between the two germline ends. The CDR3 extends over 14 amino acids.

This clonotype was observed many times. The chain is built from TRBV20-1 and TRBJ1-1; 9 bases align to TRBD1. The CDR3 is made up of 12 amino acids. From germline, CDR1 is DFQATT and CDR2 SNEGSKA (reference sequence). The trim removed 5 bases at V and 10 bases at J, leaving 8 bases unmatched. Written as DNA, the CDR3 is TGCAGTGCTGCTAACAGGGGGCAGAGAGCTTTCTTT. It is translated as CSAANRGQRAFF.

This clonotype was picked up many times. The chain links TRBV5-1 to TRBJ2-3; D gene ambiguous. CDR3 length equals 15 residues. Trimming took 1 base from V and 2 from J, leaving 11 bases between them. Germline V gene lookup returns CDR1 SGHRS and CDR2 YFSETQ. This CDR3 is CASSLSSFPTDTQYF. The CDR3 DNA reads TGCGCCAGCAGCTTGAGTAGTTTCCCCACAGATACGCAGTATTTT. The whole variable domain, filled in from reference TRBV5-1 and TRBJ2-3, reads KAGVTQTPRYLIKTRGQQVTLSCSPISGHRSVSWYQQTPGQGLQFLFEYFSETQRNKGNFPGRFSGRQFSNSRSEMNVSTLELGDSALYLCASSLSSFPTDTQYFGPGTRLTVL.

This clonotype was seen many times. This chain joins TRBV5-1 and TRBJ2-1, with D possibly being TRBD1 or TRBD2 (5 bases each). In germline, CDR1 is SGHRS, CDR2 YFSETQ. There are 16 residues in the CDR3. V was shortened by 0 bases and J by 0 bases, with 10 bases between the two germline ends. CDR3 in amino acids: CASSLGQGASYNEQFF. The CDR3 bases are TGCGCCAGCAGCTTGGGTCAGGGAGCCTCCTACAATGAGCAGTTCTTC.

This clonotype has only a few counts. The CDR3 spells CSASLQGGDQPQHF. Here the CDR3 DNA reads TGCAGTGCTAGTCTACAGGGAGGGGATCAGCCCCAGCATTTT. The J gene is TRBJ1-5, the V gene TRBV20-1, with D possibly TRBD1 on 6 matching bases. The CDR3 is made up of 14 amino acids. CDR1 is DFQATT, CDR2 SNEGSKA, per germline (reference sequence). V was clipped by 3 bases and J by 5 bases, with 14 bases between them.

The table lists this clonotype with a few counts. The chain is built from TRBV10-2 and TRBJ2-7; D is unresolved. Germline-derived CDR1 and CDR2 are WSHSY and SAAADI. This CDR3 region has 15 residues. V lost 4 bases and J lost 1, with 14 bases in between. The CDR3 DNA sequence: TGCGCCAGCAGTGCAACGGCGGACGATTCCTACGAGCAGTACTTC. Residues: CASSATADDSYEQYF.

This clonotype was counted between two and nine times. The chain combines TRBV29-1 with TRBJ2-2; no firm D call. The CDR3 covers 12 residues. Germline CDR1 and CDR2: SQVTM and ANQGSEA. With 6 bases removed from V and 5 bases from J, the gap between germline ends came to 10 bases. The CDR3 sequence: CSVIQWTGELFF. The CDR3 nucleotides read TGCAGCGTCATCCAGTGGACCGGGGAGCTGTTTTTT.

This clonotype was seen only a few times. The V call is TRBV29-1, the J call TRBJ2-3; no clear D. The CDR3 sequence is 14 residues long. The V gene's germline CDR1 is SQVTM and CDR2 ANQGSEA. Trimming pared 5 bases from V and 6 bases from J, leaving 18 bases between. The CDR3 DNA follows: TGCAGCGTTCACCGTGGGCTCCCTGGCGATACGCAGTATTTT. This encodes CSVHRGLPGDTQYF.